The clone carrying this T cell receptor beta chain was counted only a few times. The antigen is undetermined. This record comes from a study of T-cell memory formation after mild COVID-19. Study-level findings and limits: Second-wave clones with a day 37 peak had unconfirmed SARS-CoV-2 specificity.

From the 5' RACE reads, TCRdb called clonotypes with MiXCR, one entry per CDR3 protein. The sample lists about 140,000 distinct CDR3 sequences, about 14% occurring once. This clonotype was obtained from an adult woman who had mild COVID-19 (a few samples of this study predate the infection). Cell type and time point are not known. Sequenced input: PBMCs or a T cell subset sorted from them (not recorded which).

The CDR3 nucleotides are TGTGCCAGCACCCCTCTCGTCGGACGGAACTCTGGGGCCAACGTCCTGACTTTC. The encoded protein is CASTPLVGRNSGANVLTF. V is TRBV6-1 and J is TRBJ2-6; D is uncertain. Per the germline V gene, CDR1 is MNHNS and CDR2 is SASEGT. The CDR3 has 18 residues. V lost 7 bases and J 0 bases, leaving 19 bases between the germline ends.